The 24 T cell receptor beta chains in this list originate from one sample, sequenced in a study of T cell changes during pregnancy in multiple sclerosis. Here immunoSEQ multiplex PCR was the method, and the copy in TCRdb shows in-frame clones only, minus some. The repertoire has around 64,000 clones, around 90% of them found once; the top ten carry over 0.25%. The sample in question was CD4+ T cells from peripheral blood mononuclear cells, obtained after pregnancy. The receptor set was obtained from a female donor with multiple sclerosis, enrolled in a pregnancy study.

The CDR3 sequence is CASSLGGTGVSNTEAFF. The CDR3 nucleotides read TGTGCCAGCAGCTTAGGGGGGACAGGGGTGTCTAACACTGAAGCTTTCTTT. The J gene is TRBJ1-1, the V gene TRBV7-9, with TRBD1 identical over 10 bases. This CDR3 has 17 amino acids. V was pared by 1 base and J by 2 bases, with 7 bases of the junction left unmatched. In germline, CDR1 is SEHNR, CDR2 FQNEAQ (reference sequence).

J is TRBJ1-2 and V is TRBV6-1; D uncertain. The germline V gene encodes CDR1 MNHNS and CDR2 SASEGT. V gave up 4 bases and J gave up 3 bases, with 15 bases separating them. The CDR3 spans 15 residues. The chain's CDR3 is CASSGPTQTDYGYTF. The CDR3 DNA reads TGTGCCAGCAGTGGACCTACACAGACCGACTATGGCTACACCTTC.

The chain uses TRBV6-1 and TRBJ1-4; 8 bases map to TRBD1. Germline CDR1 is MNHNS and CDR2 is SASEGT. The CDR3 is 15 residues long. Trimming took 6 bases from V and 0 from J; bases not matched to a gene: 3. The CDR3 DNA follows: TGTGCCAGCAGATTACAGGGGGCAACTAATGAAAAACTGTTTTTT. This translates into CASRLQGATNEKLFF.

V gene TRBV9 combines with J gene TRBJ1-4; D possibly corresponds to TRBD1 (6 bases). This CDR3 comprises 15 residues. Germline loops: CDR1 SGDLS, CDR2 YYNGEE. V lost 0 bases and J 7 bases, leaving 13 bases between the germline ends. CDR3 region: CASSVGGTQFEKLFF. The CDR3 nucleotides read TGTGCCAGCAGCGTAGGAGGGACACAATTTGAAAAACTGTTTTTT. Combining the CDR3 with reference TRBV9 and TRBJ1-4 gives the whole variable domain DSGVTQTPKHLITATGQRVTLRCSPRSGDLSVYWYQQSLDQGLQFLIQYYNGEERAKGNILERFSAQQFPDLHSELNLSSLELGDSALYFCASSVGGTQFEKLFFGSGTQLSVL.

In its sample, this clone was seen a few times. This chain connects TRBV6-5 to TRBJ1-1; 8 positions agree with TRBD1. Germline V gene sequence: CDR1 MNHEY, CDR2 SVGAGI. J was trimmed by 4 bases and V by 6 bases; bases with no gene match: 7. This CDR3 contains 14 residues. CDR3 coding DNA: TGTGCCAGCAGGCGACAGGGGCTCGGCACTGAAGCTTTCTTT. Its protein product is CASRRQGLGTEAFF.

This sequence joins TRBV2 and TRBJ1-1, with D uncertain. Germline V gene sequence: CDR1 SNHLY, CDR2 FYNNEI. Trimming shortened V by 6 bases and J by 1 base, and 15 bases separated the two germline ends. The CDR3 has 15 amino acids. The CDR3 region has the DNA TGTGCCAGCAGCCGTGAGGACCGGGGGAACACTGAAGCTTTCTTT. Protein sequence: CASSREDRGNTEAFF.

This clone was seen just once. For the CDR3, the DNA is TGCGCCAGCAGCTTGAGGACTAGCGGGAGCACAGATACGCAGTATTTT. This translates into CASSLRTSGSTDTQYF. The V call is TRBV5-1, the J call TRBJ2-3; 11 bases agree with TRBD2. The J segment lost 0 bases and the V segment lost 1 base, leaving 1 base of the junction unmatched. CDR1 SGHRS and CDR2 YFSETQ come from the germline V gene. The CDR3 extends over 16 amino acids.

This sequence joins TRBV4-2 and TRBJ2-7; 9 bases are shared with TRBD2. Germline V gives CDR1 LGHNA, CDR2 YNFKEQ. The trim removed 2 bases at V and 3 bases at J, leaving 8 bases unmatched. The CDR3 length is 16 residues. The CDR3 spells CASSQQLGSGSYEQYF. Written as DNA, the CDR3 is TGTGCCAGCAGCCAACAACTGGGTAGCGGGAGCTACGAGCAGTACTTC.

The chain joins TRBV7-4 to TRBJ2-7; no clear D. In germline, CDR1 is SGHVT, CDR2 SQSDAQ. V dropped 5 bases and J dropped 0 bases, with 11 bases sitting between them. The CDR3 sequence is 14 residues long. The CDR3 DNA sequence: TGTGCCAGCAGCCCTCCCCCCCCCTCCTACGAGCAGTACTTC. It codes for CASSPPPPSYEQYF.

This chain connects TRBV14 to TRBJ1-1; D might be TRBD1 (5 bases). Germline CDR1 and CDR2: SGHDN and FVKESK. Deletions cut 2 bases from V and 1 base from J, with 8 bases between. This CDR3 has 14 residues. The CDR3 sequence: CASSQRGRNTEAFF. The CDR3 region has the DNA TGTGCCAGCAGCCAAAGGGGCCGGAACACTGAAGCTTTCTTT.

This clone came up once. The chain couples TRBV30 to TRBJ1-2; TRBD1 agrees at 9 bases. Germline assignment: CDR1 GTSNPN and CDR2 SVGIG (reference sequence). The CDR3 covers 12 residues. The CDR3 DNA reads as TGTGCTTCACAGGGGGCTCCCTATGGCTACACCTTC. It yields the protein CASQGAPYGYTF.

The CDR3 here is CASGPILRDRGDYGYTF. In nucleotides, the CDR3 is TGTGCTAGTGGACCTATACTCCGGGACAGGGGGGACTATGGCTACACCTTC. The chain joins TRBV12-5 to TRBJ1-2; 11 bases match TRBD1. From germline, CDR1 is LGHNT and CDR2 FRNRAP. The CDR3 sequence is 17 residues long. V lost 6 bases, J lost 3 bases, and 12 bases stayed unmatched.

The rearrangement links TRBV7-8 to TRBJ2-6; 9 bases line up with TRBD2. Germline V gives CDR1 SGHVS, CDR2 FQNEAQ. The J segment lost 1 base and the V segment lost 4 bases, leaving 11 bases of the junction unmatched. The CDR3 covers 19 residues. The CDR3 loop reads CASSSRDSGGLSGANVLTF. CDR3 DNA sequence: TGTGCCAGCAGCTCCCGAGATAGCGGGGGACTATCTGGGGCCAACGTCCTGACTTTC. Using reference TRBV7-8 and TRBJ2-6 for the parts outside the CDR3, the full variable domain is GAGVSQSPRYKVAKRGQDVALRCDPISGHVSLFWYQQALGQGPEFLTYFQNEAQLDKSGLPSDRFFAERPEGSVSTLKIQRTQQEDSAVYLCASSSRDSGGLSGANVLTFGAGSRLTVL.

A single count supports this clone. The V call is TRBV18, the J call TRBJ1-3, with unresolved D. There are 19 residues in the CDR3. CDR1 KGHSH and CDR2 LQKENI come from the germline V gene. Trimming left V 1 base short and J 3 bases short, with 22 bases between. The DNA of the CDR3 is TGTGCCAGCTCACCACTGGGTCGTGGCCAACGGGGATATGGAAACACCATATATTTT. This translates into CASSPLGRGQRGYGNTIYF.

This clone has just a few counts. V gene TRBV6-6 combines with J gene TRBJ1-6, with D hard to call. The CDR3 consists of 12 residues. Trimming took 5 bases from V and 6 from J, leaving 5 bases between them. The germline gives CDR1 MNHNY, CDR2 SVGAGI (reference sequence). The CDR3 loop reads CASSPPNSPLHF. CDR3 DNA sequence: TGTGCCAGCAGTCCTCCTAATTCACCCCTCCACTTT.

The chain uses TRBV2 and TRBJ2-3; D may be TRBD1 (5 bases). Trimming pared 1 base from V and 2 bases from J, leaving 13 bases between. Germline CDR1 SNHLY, CDR2 FYNNEI. The CDR3 extends over 16 amino acids. The CDR3 nucleotides read TGTGCCAGCAGTGAAGAGGTTGGGGCAGTCACAGATACGCAGTATTTT. It specifies CASSEEVGAVTDTQYF.

V usage is TRBV27 and J usage is TRBJ1-4, with TRBD1 as a possible D gene (5 bases). This CDR3 has 17 amino acids. The germline V and J ends were trimmed by 5 bases and 0 bases, with 16 bases remaining between them. CDR1 is MNHEY, CDR2 SMNVEV, per germline (reference sequence). The DNA for the CDR3 is TGTGCCAGCAGTACTATGCCCCCGGGGGCAACTAATGAAAAACTGTTTTTT. Amino acids: CASSTMPPGATNEKLFF.

The J gene is TRBJ2-3, the V gene TRBV15; 12 bases align to TRBD1. CDR1 is LNHNV, CDR2 YYDKDF, per germline (reference sequence). The trim removed 1 base at V and 4 bases at J, leaving 6 bases unmatched. The CDR3 runs to 17 residues. The CDR3 here is CATSRGRDRGQADTQYF. The CDR3 DNA reads as TGTGCCACCAGCAGAGGTCGGGACAGGGGGCAAGCAGATACGCAGTATTTT.

This sequence joins TRBV7-6 and TRBJ2-5, with 8 bases matching TRBD2. The V gene's germline CDR1 is SGHVS and CDR2 FNYEAQ. This CDR3 has 15 residues. J was trimmed by 5 bases and V by 1 base; bases with no gene match: 6. CDR3 nucleotides: TGTGCCAGCAGCTTAGGGAGCGGGGGTCGGGAGACCCAGTACTTC. Protein: CASSLGSGGRETQYF.

This chain uses TRBV4-2 with TRBJ2-1, with 9 bases lining up with TRBD1. The V gene's germline CDR1 is LGHNA and CDR2 YNFKEQ. V gave up 4 bases and J gave up 1 base; unmatched junction bases: 2. This CDR3 contains 15 residues. The CDR3 region has the DNA TGTGCCAGCAGCCGGGACAGGGATTCCTACAATGAGCAGTTCTTC. Its translation is CASSRDRDSYNEQFF.

This chain uses TRBV11-3 with TRBJ2-3; D not resolved. Trimming removed 1 base from V and 1 base from J, with 9 bases in between. This CDR3 comprises 15 residues. Per the germline V gene, CDR1 is SGHNT and CDR2 is YENEEA. CDR3 nucleotide sequence: TGTGCCAGCAGCTTAGCGGGTTCCCGCACAGATACGCAGTATTTT. Its protein product is CASSLAGSRTDTQYF.

The rearrangement uses TRBV28 and TRBJ2-7; D possibly corresponds to TRBD2 (6 bases). Trimming removed 8 bases at V and 3 bases at J, with 14 bases between. CDR3 length: 13 amino acids. Germline CDR1 MDHEN, CDR2 SYDVKM. This CDR3 reads CASGREEGYEQYF. The DNA for the CDR3 is TGTGCCAGCGGCAGGGAGGAGGGCTACGAGCAGTACTTC.

As to this clone: The junction does not match germline at one end; this may be a read error. The chain links TRBV28 to TRBJ1-5; D is undetermined. The CDR3 length is 14 residues. In germline, CDR1 is MDHEN, CDR2 SYDVKM. The CDR3 spells CASSFAGVNQPQHF. CDR3 sequence (DNA): TGTGCCAGCAGTTTCGCCGGGGTCAATCAACCCCAGCATTTT.

This sequence joins TRBV30 and TRBJ2-3; D is undetermined. Trimming removed 6 bases from V and 4 bases from J, with 17 bases in between. Germline CDR1 and CDR2: GTSNPN and SVGIG (reference sequence). The CDR3 loop spans 14 amino acids. This CDR3 is CACRGQVLADTQYF. CDR3 bases: TGTGCCTGTCGTGGGCAGGTGCTCGCAGATACGCAGTATTTT.